Listed below are T cell receptor beta chains from one sample, sequenced in a study of response to subunit inactivated influenza vaccine. Each CDR3 protein gets one entry after TCRdb re-called the RT-PCR reads with MiXCR. The repertoire consists of a few hundred thousand distinct CDR3 sequences, with around 9.9% occurring once and the leading ten covering about 12%. Source: PBMCs from blood, taken around seven weeks after vaccination. The receptors here all came from a man over 45 who received an inactivated influenza vaccine. The CDR3 runs from the conserved cysteine through the conserved F or W. A D gene is named only where the DNA matches it firmly. For some rows the clone size is stated as once, few or many, or as a class when expanded; others skip it.

d_call j_call v_call clone_size cdr3_aa cdr3_nt
- TRBJ1-4 TRBV20-1 many CSASAGLDEKLFF TGCAGTGCTAGTGCCGGTTTGGATGAAAAACTGTTTTTT
- TRBJ1-4 TRBV7-2 few CASSLGGTGSEKLFF TGTGCCAGCAGCTTAGGAGGGACGGGCTCTGAGAAACTGTTTTTT
- TRBJ2-7 TRBV5-7 - CAGSLDPGTSGSYEQYF TGTGCCGGCAGCTTGGATCCGGGGACGTCTGGTTCCTACGAGCAGTACTTC
TRBD2 TRBJ2-5 TRBV5-1 many CASSLEASGGETQYF TGCGCCAGCAGCTTGGAGGCTAGCGGGGGGGAGACCCAGTACTTC
TRBD2 TRBJ2-3 TRBV20-1 many CSAYRGTSGRATDTQYF TGCAGTGCTTACCGTGGGACTAGCGGGAGGGCCACAGATACGCAGTATTTT
- TRBJ2-4 TRBV29-1 - CSVPVGVGKNIQYF TGCAGCGTTCCGGTGGGGGTAGGCAAAAACATTCAGTACTTC
TRBD2 TRBJ2-7 TRBV7-2 - CASSSLTSGLTGQYF TGTGCCAGCAGCTCCTTGACTAGCGGGTTAACGGGGCAGTACTTC
TRBD1 TRBJ1-2 TRBV12-3/TRBV12-4 many CASRGTGTNYGYTF TGTGCCAGCAGAGGGACAGGGACTAACTATGGCTACACCTTC
TRBD1 TRBJ1-1 TRBV29-1 many CSASQGVTEAFF TGCAGCGCCTCACAGGGGGTTACTGAAGCTTTCTTT
- TRBJ2-3 TRBV4-1 few CASSLVGDGGDTQYF TGCGCCAGCAGCCTAGTTGGGGACGGTGGAGATACGCAGTATTTT
- TRBJ2-7 TRBV5-1 many CASSSGGNGVYEQYF TGCGCCAGCAGCTCCGGTGGAAATGGAGTCTACGAGCAGTACTTC
TRBD1 TRBJ1-3 TRBV4-3 few CASSPDRAPGNTIYF TGCGCCAGCAGCCCCGACAGGGCCCCAGGAAACACCATATATTTT
- TRBJ2-7 TRBV6-1 few CASSRQGGFEQYF TGTGCCAGCAGTAGACAGGGAGGGTTCGAGCAGTACTTC
- TRBJ2-3 TRBV10-3 few CAISGASTDTQYF TGTGCCATCAGTGGGGCCAGCACAGATACGCAGTATTTT
- TRBJ2-7 TRBV20-1 few CSAREGIWTSYEQYF TGCAGTGCTAGAGAAGGTATATGGACTTCCTACGAGCAGTACTTC
- TRBJ2-5 TRBV5-1 few CASSLSGVTRTQYF TGCGCCAGCAGCCTATCCGGGGTCACCAGGACCCAGTACTTC
- TRBJ1-4 TRBV4-1 many CASSQDRAGEKLFF TGCGCCAGCAGCCAAGACAGGGCTGGCGAAAAACTGTTTTTT
TRBD2 TRBJ2-2 TRBV20-1 many CSARDPAGGGELFF TGCAGTGCTAGAGACCCAGCGGGAGGCGGGGAGCTGTTTTTT
- TRBJ1-1 TRBV10-3 once CAITGQKNTEAFF TGTGCCATCACCGGACAGAAGAACACTGAAGCTTTCTTT
- TRBJ1-5 TRBV12-3/TRBV12-4 - CASRLGRTNQPQHF TGTGCCAGCAGATTGGGACGGACCAATCAGCCCCAGCATTTT
- TRBJ2-7 TRBV20-1 - CSAPKPRDWINYEQYF TGCAGTGCCCCGAAACCCCGGGACTGGATTAACTACGAGCAGTACTTC
TRBD1 TRBJ2-7 TRBV20-1 - CSARDRGQGYYEQYF TGCAGTGCTAGAGACCGGGGACAGGGTTATTACGAGCAGTACTTC
TRBD1 TRBJ2-2 TRBV18 many CASSPSGGTGELFF TGTGCCAGCTCACCTTCAGGGGGCACCGGGGAGCTGTTTTTT
TRBD2 TRBJ2-3 TRBV11-2 few CASCPLAGGVADTQYF TGTGCCAGCTGCCCACTAGCGGGGGGGGTGGCGGATACGCAGTATTTT
- TRBJ2-5 TRBV20-1 - CSASNFQSQETQYF TGCAGTGCTAGTAACTTCCAGTCTCAAGAGACCCAGTACTTC
- TRBJ2-5 TRBV7-9 few CASRLDRVAETQYF TGTGCCAGCAGGCTCGACCGAGTGGCAGAGACCCAGTACTTC
- TRBJ2-2 TRBV15 - CATSRVLQGRGTGELFF TGTGCCACCAGCAGAGTCCTACAGGGCCGGGGCACCGGGGAGCTGTTTTTT
- TRBJ2-3 TRBV7-2 few CASSLVLLASTDTQYF TGTGCCAGCAGCTTAGTGCTTCTAGCGAGCACAGATACGCAGTATTTT
- TRBJ1-6 TRBV3-1 few CASSQGAISPLHF TGTGCCAGCAGCCAGGGGGCAATTTCACCCCTCCACTTT
- TRBJ1-4 TRBV6-1 - CASSGISRNEKLFF TGTGCCAGCAGTGGTATATCCCGGAATGAAAAACTGTTTTTT
- TRBJ2-2 TRBV29-1 few CSVEGGERAGELFF TGCAGCGTTGAAGGAGGGGAAAGGGCCGGGGAGCTGTTTTTT
TRBD1 TRBJ2-4 TRBV10-3 - CAIRQGENIQYF TGTGCCATCAGACAGGGGGAAAACATTCAGTACTTC
- TRBJ2-7 TRBV7-2 - CASKGRTSYEQYF TGTGCCAGCAAAGGACGGACCAGCTACGAGCAGTACTTC
TRBD2 TRBJ2-3 TRBV27 few CASSPRGLEGTDTQYF TGTGCCAGCAGTCCCCGGGGACTAGAGGGCACAGATACGCAGTATTTT
- TRBJ2-5 TRBV28 - CASTGPANQETQYF TGTGCCAGCACAGGACCCGCAAACCAAGAGACCCAGTACTTC
TRBD1 TRBJ2-3 TRBV7-9 - CASSLRQGATDTQYF TGTGCCAGCAGCTTACGCCAGGGGGCTACAGATACGCAGTATTTT
- TRBJ2-1 TRBV12-3/TRBV12-4 many CASSLSFRGGNEQFF TGTGCCAGCAGTTTGAGCTTTCGAGGGGGCAATGAGCAGTTCTTC
- TRBJ1-1 TRBV7-8 - CASSLAGTVIGTEAFF TGTGCCAGCAGCTTAGCCGGGACTGTAATAGGGACTGAAGCTTTCTTT
- TRBJ2-2 TRBV29-1 many CSVARGAMNTGELFF TGCAGCGTCGCACGAGGGGCCATGAACACCGGGGAGCTGTTTTTT
- TRBJ2-5 TRBV24-1 - CATSDLSGEQETQYF TGTGCCACCAGTGATTTGTCGGGGGAACAAGAGACCCAGTACTTC
- TRBJ2-3 TRBV5-6 few CASSLRVWGTDTQYF TGTGCCAGCAGCCTCCGAGTATGGGGCACAGATACGCAGTATTTT
- TRBJ2-5 TRBV28 many CASRTGFQETQYF TGTGCCAGCAGAACAGGTTTTCAAGAGACCCAGTACTTC
- TRBJ2-7 TRBV28 few CASTTGLANSYEQYF TGTGCCAGCACAACGGGGCTAGCGAACTCCTACGAGCAGTACTTC
TRBD2 TRBJ2-7 TRBV11-1 few CASSSQLGLAGEGDEQYF TGTGCCAGCAGCTCCCAACTCGGACTAGCGGGAGAAGGGGACGAGCAGTACTTC
- TRBJ2-6 TRBV6-2/TRBV6-3 - CASSSYLGKSGANVLTF TGTGCCAGCAGTTCATATCTAGGGAAATCTGGGGCCAACGTCCTGACTTTC
TRBD1 TRBJ2-5 TRBV2 many CASRQGPYQETQYF TGTGCCAGCAGACAGGGGCCCTATCAAGAGACCCAGTACTTC
- TRBJ2-7 TRBV29-1 many CSIKTGFYEQYF TGCAGCATAAAGACAGGTTTCTACGAGCAGTACTTC
TRBD2 TRBJ2-2 TRBV20-1 - CSAFPGTSGNTGELFF TGCAGTGCTTTCCCCGGGACTAGCGGTAACACCGGGGAGCTGTTTTTT
TRBD1 TRBJ1-5 TRBV20-1 - CSAWTGSSRSNQPQHF TGCAGTGCTTGGACAGGGAGCAGTAGGAGCAATCAGCCCCAGCATTTT
- TRBJ2-7 TRBV4-2 - CASSQDLTGRYEQYF TGTGCCAGCAGCCAAGATTTGACAGGCCGCTACGAGCAGTACTTC
- TRBJ1-2 TRBV29-1 - CSVDDGYTF TGCAGCGTTGACGATGGCTACACCTTC
- TRBJ2-7 TRBV18 many CASSPSSRGVYYEQYF TGTGCCAGCTCACCAAGTAGCAGGGGGGTCTACTACGAGCAGTACTTC